This TCR beta chain was recovered during a study of blood T cell repertoires in COVID-19. Study in general: COVID-19 samples from acute and convalescent phases originated in the United States, Italy and Spain.

The method was immunoSEQ multiplex PCR; TCRdb's version includes in-frame clones alone and lacks a portion of them. The sample yields fewer than 110,000 clones, 84% seen once. Sequencing used peripheral blood. The source of this sequence is a human donor in a cohort sampled during active COVID-19.

The CDR3: CASSNTYGESEAFF. Written as DNA, the CDR3 is TGTGCCAGTAGTAATACGTACGGAGAGTCTGAAGCTTTCTTT. The chain has TRBV19 and TRBJ1-1, with unresolved D. Between the trimmed V and J ends, which lost 4 bases and 6 bases, there was a span of 15 bases. Germline lookup yields CDR1 LNHDA and CDR2 SQIVND (reference sequence). The length of the CDR3 is 14 residues.